The 27 T cell receptor beta chains listed next were all sequenced from one sample in a study of blood T cells in healthy people across ages. A second PCR of roughly 7 to 11 cycles used a sample-barcoded 5' primer and a J-beta primer mix. One entry per CDR3 protein results from TCRdb running MiXCR on the 5' RACE reads. Counted here are some 1.6 million distinct CDR3 sequences, approximately 32% occurring once; the ten biggest clones make up approximately 10%. Sample: blood. The receptors were sampled from a woman in her 30s in good health.

This clonotype was detected once. The chain has TRBV6-2 or TRBV6-3 and TRBJ2-3; D gene unclear. This CDR3 spans 14 amino acids. V was pared by 7 bases and J by 4 bases, with 15 bases between. Germline V lookup: CDR1 MNHEY, CDR2 SVGEGT. Here the CDR3 DNA reads TGTGCCAGCATCAATCCGGCCCTCGCAGATACGCAGTATTTT. Translating it yields CASINPALADTQYF.

This clonotype showed up just a few times. The chain has TRBV5-6 and TRBJ2-1; TRBD2 matches 12 bases. The V segment lost 2 bases and the J segment 4 bases; nucleotides outside the gene matches: 4. Germline V CDR1 and CDR2: SGHDT, YYEEEE. The CDR3 runs 16 residues. The CDR3 bases are TGTGCCAGCAGCTTTACTAGCGGGGGGACGTACAATGAGCAGTTCTTC. This codes for CASSFTSGGTYNEQFF.

This chain connects TRBV10-3 to TRBJ2-7; D unclear. Germline CDR1 is ENHRY and CDR2 is SYGVKD. The CDR3 spans 15 residues. V shed 1 base and J shed 2 bases, with 12 bases lying between them. CDR3 nucleotides: TGTGCCATCAGTGAGTATAAAGGTTCTACCTACGAGCAGTACTTC. Translation gives CAISEYKGSTYEQYF.

CDR3 coding DNA: TGTGCCAGCAGCCTTTCGAGTAGTGAGCAGTTCTTC. Amino acid sequence: CASSLSSSEQFF. The rearrangement joins TRBV4-2 to TRBJ2-1, with D unresolved. Trimming left V 4 bases short and J 9 bases short, with 10 bases between. The CDR3 runs to 12 residues. The germline V gene has CDR1 LGHNA and CDR2 YNFKEQ.

This chain uses TRBV7-2 with TRBJ1-5; D call uncertain. This CDR3 comprises 13 residues. V shed 3 bases and J shed 9 bases, with 12 bases lying between them. Germline-derived CDR1 and CDR2 are SGHTA and FQGNSA. CDR3 coding DNA: TGTGCCAGCAGCTTTACAACCGCCGGGCCCCAGCATTTT. Protein sequence: CASSFTTAGPQHF.

This clonotype showed up many times. This chain connects TRBV6-1 to TRBJ2-3, with 9 bases fitting TRBD2. Per germline, CDR1 MNHNS and CDR2 SASEGT. The length of the CDR3 is 14 residues. V trimming: 7 bases; J trimming: 4 bases; junction bases outside the gene matches: 6. In nucleotides, the CDR3 is TGTGCCAGCACCGGGACTAGCTCGGCAGATACGCAGTATTTT. Translation gives CASTGTSSADTQYF.

The V and J genes are TRBV5-4 and TRBJ2-7; 8 nucleotides line up with TRBD2. After removal of 1 base from V and 4 bases from J, the junction contained 4 bases not matched to a gene. CDR3 size: 14 residues. Germline lookup yields CDR1 SGHNT and CDR2 YYREEE (reference sequence). CDR3 loop: CASSLTSGQYEQYF. The DNA for the CDR3 is TGTGCCAGCAGCTTGACTAGCGGTCAGTACGAGCAGTACTTC.

The chain carries TRBV6-1 and TRBJ2-1; no definite D call. Germline CDR1 MNHNS, CDR2 SASEGT. With 7 bases removed from V and 4 bases from J, the gap between germline ends came to 5 bases. There are 11 residues in the CDR3. Written as DNA, the CDR3 is TGTGCCAGCATGTCTTACAATGAGCAGTTCTTC. Its protein product is CASMSYNEQFF.

The J gene is TRBJ2-5, the V gene TRBV4-1, with a possible D match to TRBD2 (5 bases). The length of the CDR3 is 15 residues. In germline, CDR1 is MGHRA, CDR2 YSYEKL. The germline V and J ends were trimmed by 3 bases and 2 bases, with 13 bases remaining between them. The CDR3 loop is CASSQGLRGQETQYF. DNA for the CDR3: TGCGCCAGCAGCCAGGGTCTTCGGGGTCAAGAGACCCAGTACTTC.

The chain is built from TRBV20-1 and TRBJ1-5, with D uncertain. CDR1 and CDR2 (germline): DFQATT, SNEGSKA (reference sequence). Trimming pared 2 bases from V and 9 bases from J, leaving 14 bases between. The CDR3 runs to 13 residues. This CDR3 is CSARTTLPRPQHF. For the CDR3, the DNA is TGCAGTGCTAGAACGACATTACCCCGGCCCCAGCATTTT.

This chain joins TRBV20-1 and TRBJ2-5; 9 nucleotides agree with TRBD2. The CDR3 sequence is 16 residues long. Germline V gene lookup returns CDR1 DFQATT and CDR2 SNEGSKA (reference sequence). With V trimmed by 4 bases and J by 4 bases, 13 bases remained unmatched. This CDR3 is CSANDSGGGALETQYF. In nucleotides, the CDR3 is TGCAGTGCTAACGATTCCGGCGGGGGGGCCTTAGAGACCCAGTACTTC.

About this clonotype: A much more abundant neighbour one base away suggests this may be a read error. This CDR3 fails to terminate in the conserved phenylalanine or tryptophan, so it likely reflects a read error. The rearrangement uses TRBV29-1 and TRBJ1-2, with D perhaps matching TRBD1 (6 bases). This CDR3 is 17 amino acids long. V shed 3 bases and J shed 3 bases, with 23 bases lying between them. The germline CDR1 and CDR2 sequences are SQVTM and ANQGSEA. The CDR3, as DNA: TGCAGCGTTGAGGGCGAACAGGGTAGACGGTCGGACTATGGCTACACCGTC. Translation: CSVEGEQGRRSDYGYTV.

This chain connects TRBV5-4 to TRBJ2-5; D may be TRBD2 (6 bases). V lost 0 bases and J 4 bases, leaving 10 bases between the germline ends. Germline V gives CDR1 SGHNT, CDR2 YYREEE (reference sequence). CDR3 length: 14 amino acids. The chain's CDR3 is CASSLVTGLETQYF. DNA of the CDR3: TGTGCCAGCAGCTTGGTAACGGGACTAGAGACCCAGTACTTC.

V and J are TRBV27 and TRBJ2-1; TRBD2 matches at 9 bases. Looked up from germline, CDR1 is MNHEY and CDR2 is SMNVEV (reference sequence). The length of the CDR3 is 16 residues. V trimming: 4 bases; J trimming: 8 bases; junction bases outside the gene matches: 12. The CDR3 is CASSSPAAGGFDEQFF. CDR3 in DNA: TGTGCCAGCAGTTCCCCCGCAGCGGGGGGCTTCGATGAGCAGTTCTTC.

This clonotype was detected only a few times. The chain has TRBV7-9 and TRBJ2-3; 13 bases match TRBD2. There are 18 residues in the CDR3. Germline lookup yields CDR1 SEHNR and CDR2 FQNEAQ (reference sequence). V was pared by 2 bases and J by 8 bases, with 13 bases of the junction left unmatched. CDR3 in DNA: TGTGCCAGCAGCTTACGACTAGCGGGGGGCCCATTACATGGTACGCAGTATTTT. Translating gives CASSLRLAGGPLHGTQYF.

This clonotype appeared once. The chain carries TRBV6-1 and TRBJ1-5; 7 bases agree with TRBD1. The CDR3 sequence is 17 residues long. The ends lost 5 bases at V and 0 bases at J; junction bases unmatched: 10. CDR1 is MNHNS and CDR2 is SASEGT in the germline V gene. The CDR3 reads CASSHPQGDDSNQPQHF. As DNA, the CDR3 is TGTGCCAGCAGTCATCCTCAGGGGGATGATAGCAATCAGCCCCAGCATTTT.

Here the CDR3 reads CSPLSGRYEQFF. DNA of the CDR3: TGCAGCCCACTCAGCGGGAGATATGAGCAGTTCTTC. The chain recombines TRBV20-1 with TRBJ2-1; the match to TRBD2 covers 8 bases. The CDR3 is 12 residues long. CDR1 and CDR2 from the germline V gene are DFQATT and SNEGSKA (reference sequence).

This clonotype was observed a handful of times. CDR3 bases: TGTGCCAGCAGCAAAAGGGGACCCTCTTACAGGGGAATAGGCGAGCAGTACTTC. Translating gives CASSKRGPSYRGIGEQYF. The chain recombines TRBV21-1 with TRBJ2-7; the D call in the table, TRBD1, was not verified against the DNA. TRBV21-1 has pseudogene status. The CDR3 spans 18 residues.

The chain recombines TRBV6-1 with TRBJ2-4; no definite D call. The V end lost 4 bases, the J end lost 0 bases, and 4 bases lay between the germline ends. Germline assignment: CDR1 MNHNS and CDR2 SASEGT. CDR3 length equals 13 residues. The CDR3 loop is CASSVLAKNIQYF. The CDR3 DNA reads TGTGCCAGCAGTGTCTTAGCCAAAAACATTCAGTACTTC.

This clonotype turned up a few times. The chain combines TRBV29-1 with TRBJ1-1; 7 nucleotides align to TRBD1. V shed 7 bases and J 6 bases; nucleotides not matched to a gene: 11. CDR3 length: 13 amino acids. Germline V gene data show CDR1 as SQVTM and CDR2 as ANQGSEA. The CDR3 DNA reads TGCAGCGGGCGACAGGGTCTCCCCCCTGAAGCTTTCTTT. This sequence encodes CSGRQGLPPEAFF.

The rearrangement uses TRBV5-1 and TRBJ2-1, with no clear D. Germline V gene data show CDR1 as SGHRS and CDR2 as YFSETQ. The V end lost 5 bases, the J end lost 0 bases, and 9 bases lay between the germline ends. CDR3 length equals 14 residues. Here the CDR3 DNA reads TGCGCCAGCAGACAAGGAGACTCCTACAATGAGCAGTTCTTC. Translation gives CASRQGDSYNEQFF. Supplemented by reference TRBV5-1 and TRBJ2-1, the full variable domain reads KAGVTQTPRYLIKTRGQQVTLSCSPISGHRSVSWYQQTPGQGLQFLFEYFSETQRNKGNFPGRFSGRQFSNSRSEMNVSTLELGDSALYLCASRQGDSYNEQFFGPGTRLTVL.

This chain connects TRBV29-1 to TRBJ1-2, with D perhaps matching TRBD1 (5 bases). Trimming stripped 2 bases from V and 8 bases from J, with 15 bases between. Germline V gene sequence: CDR1 SQVTM, CDR2 ANQGSEA. The CDR3 spans 13 residues. The CDR3 DNA reads TGCAGCGTTGAACCGCAGGGCCGGGTGGGCTACACCTTC. Protein: CSVEPQGRVGYTF.

The chain carries TRBV15 and TRBJ2-5, with a weak D call TRBD2 (6 bases). CDR1 is LNHNV and CDR2 is YYDKDF in the germline V gene (reference sequence). The length of the CDR3 is 15 residues. V lost 0 bases to trimming and J lost 14 bases, with 22 bases between them. CDR3 in amino acids: CATSRDTGRGNEHYF. The CDR3 DNA sequence: TGTGCCACCAGCAGAGATACTGGGCGGGGTAACGAGCATTACTTC.

The rearrangement joins TRBV30 to TRBJ1-1; no firm D call. Trimming pared 2 bases from V and 5 bases from J, leaving 9 bases between. This CDR3 has 12 amino acids. In germline, CDR1 is GTSNPN, CDR2 SVGIG (reference sequence). The CDR3 DNA follows: TGTGCCTGGAGTCCCGGGTGGACTGAAGCTTTCTTT. Translation: CAWSPGWTEAFF. The full variable domain, rest sourced from reference TRBV30 and TRBJ1-1, is SQTIHQWPATLVQPVGSPLSLECTVEGTSNPNLYWYRQAAGRGLQLLFYSVGIGQISSEVPQNLSASRPQDRQFILSSKKLLLSDSGFYLCAWSPGWTEAFFGQGTRLTVV.

This clonotype was counted many times. This rearrangement joins TRBV7-6 to TRBJ2-5, with D uncertain. V lost 5 bases and J 2 bases, leaving 6 bases between the germline ends. This CDR3 has 12 amino acids. Germline lookup yields CDR1 SGHVS and CDR2 FNYEAQ. The chain's CDR3 is CASSLRQETQYF. Written as DNA, the CDR3 is TGTGCCAGCAGCCTCAGACAAGAGACCCAGTACTTC.

This clonotype showed up many times. The rearrangement links TRBV7-9 to TRBJ2-1; 11 nucleotides line up with TRBD2. Trimming took 2 bases from V and 10 from J; bases not matched to a gene: 4. Germline V CDR1 and CDR2: SEHNR, FQNEAQ (reference sequence). CDR3 length equals 14 residues. The CDR3 spells CASSLLGTSGEQFF. CDR3 DNA sequence: TGTGCCAGCAGCTTACTTGGGACTAGCGGCGAGCAGTTCTTC.

V is TRBV7-9 and J is TRBJ2-5; tentative D call: TRBD2 (6 bases). The germline CDR1 and CDR2 sequences are SEHNR and FQNEAQ (reference sequence). V shed 7 bases and J shed 0 bases, with 15 bases lying between them. The CDR3 is 15 residues long. CDR3 sequence (DNA): TGTGCCAGCACCCTGACTGGGGGGTACCAAGAGACCCAGTACTTC. It yields the protein CASTLTGGYQETQYF.